What follows is one T cell receptor beta chain and its context. The antigen is unknown. From germline, CDR1 is SQVTM and CDR2 ANQGSEA. V was shortened by 8 bases and J by 4 bases, with 15 bases between the two germline ends. This CDR3 contains 13 residues. Expressed TCRB transcripts were sequenced because the isolated RNA had all been reverse transcribed beforehand. Clones were read by immunoSEQ multiplex PCR, and TCRdb kept only the in-frame ones, dropping some. The data hold hundreds of thousands of clones, with roughly an eighth observed a single time. The data are from a study of beta chain features in type 1 diabetes. Study results and caveats: Across all four CD4+ subsets, people with type 1 diabetes showed modestly shorter TCRB CDR3s.

Specimen: naive CD4+ T cells from blood. This chain connects TRBV29-1 to TRBJ2-1; D gene ambiguous. The clonotype originates from a man aged 18 to 30 with type 1 diabetes. CDR3 bases: TGCAGCATGGTATTGACACAATACAATGAGCAGTTCTTC. Protein product: CSMVLTQYNEQFF.